One and the same sample provided the 30 T cell receptor beta chains below, sequenced in a study of graft-versus-host responses after intestinal transplantation (dated by TCRdb to about 2021). The time point tag for this specimen amounts to: cells obtained before transplantation from donor or recipient. The antigens of these receptors remain unknown. Library creation used the immunoSEQ multiplex PCR assay. In TCRdb, the immuneACCESS table is reduced to in-frame sequences with V and J assigned. These tables do not hold every clone; where another copy was compared, an unresolved V gene accounts for under half, and the others remain unexplained. This sample is represented by about 93,000 clones; 80% to 95% of them were singletons. The ten largest make up 0.45% to 0.6% of the sample. The sequencing used unstimulated CD8+ T cells sorted from spleen or lymph node cells, collected before intestinal transplant. The receptors were gathered from a human donor who received an intestinal transplant.

The rearrangement links TRBV7-6 to TRBJ2-2; D gene unclear. Germline V gene sequence: CDR1 SGHVS, CDR2 FNYEAQ. V was trimmed by 1 base and J by 1 base, leaving 10 bases between them. This CDR3 is 16 amino acids long. CDR3 coding DNA: TGTGCCAGCAGCTTAGTTCCAGGAAGGAACACCGGGGAGCTGTTTTTT. Amino acids: CASSLVPGRNTGELFF. Based on the CDR3 plus reference TRBV7-6 and TRBJ2-2, the full variable domain is GAGVSQSPRYKVTKRGQDVALRCDPISGHVSLYWYRQALGQGPEFLTYFNYEAQQDKSGLPNDRFSAERPEGSISTLTIQRTEQRDSAMYRCASSLVPGRNTGELFFGEGSRLTVL.

The chain links TRBV10-1 to TRBJ2-7; 10 positions match TRBD2. After removal of 8 bases from V and 0 bases from J, the junction contained 7 bases not matched to a gene. CDR3 length: 15 residues. Germline CDR1 is WNHNN and CDR2 is SYGVQD (reference sequence). CDR3 region: CASSDSGRLSYEQYF. The DNA for the CDR3 is TGCGCCAGCTCCGATAGCGGGAGGCTCTCCTACGAGCAGTACTTC.

This chain joins TRBV12-5 and TRBJ1-2, with 11 bases that match TRBD1. Germline lookup yields CDR1 LGHNT and CDR2 FRNRAP. The CDR3 length is 18 residues. After removal of 3 bases from V and 6 bases from J, the junction contained 15 bases not matched to a gene. CDR3: CASGLPGQGVPTEDGYTF. The DNA of the CDR3 is TGTGCTAGTGGTTTACCGGGACAGGGGGTCCCGACTGAGGATGGCTACACCTTC.

This chain uses TRBV4-1 with TRBJ2-1; 7 bases agree with TRBD2. This CDR3 has 18 amino acids. The germline gives CDR1 MGHRA, CDR2 YSYEKL. Losses at the gene ends were 1 base for V and 1 base for J; bases not matched to a gene: 10. The CDR3: CASSQAHVTGGSYNEQFF. The CDR3 bases are TGCGCCAGCAGCCAAGCCCATGTAACGGGAGGTTCCTACAATGAGCAGTTCTTC.

The chain has TRBV5-4 and TRBJ1-1; the D gene is possibly TRBD1 (5 bases). CDR1 is SGHNT and CDR2 is YYREEE in the germline V gene (reference sequence). The CDR3 is made up of 13 amino acids. Trimming pared 4 bases from V and 1 base from J, leaving 8 bases between. The CDR3 region is CASSPQGNTEAFF. The CDR3 nucleotides are TGTGCCAGCAGCCCTCAGGGGAACACTGAAGCTTTCTTT.

This clone appeared a single time. The rearrangement links TRBV13 to TRBJ2-1, with no clear D. V was trimmed by 0 bases and J by 12 bases, leaving 6 bases between them. The length of the CDR3 is 11 residues. In germline, CDR1 is PRHDT, CDR2 FYEKMQ (reference sequence). The CDR3 nucleotides read TGTGCCAGCAGCTTAGGTGCGTGGCAGTTCTTC. It specifies CASSLGAWQFF.

This sequence joins TRBV10-1 and TRBJ1-1; D not resolved. CDR1 WNHNN and CDR2 SYGVQD come from the germline V gene (reference sequence). The CDR3 contains 12 residues. Trimming removed 0 bases at V and 5 bases at J, with 4 bases between. The DNA for the CDR3 is TGCGCCAGCAGTGAGTCGGAGACTGAAGCTTTCTTT. Translation: CASSESETEAFF.

V gene TRBV5-6 combines with J gene TRBJ2-5; D might be TRBD1 (7 bases). CDR1 SGHDT and CDR2 YYEEEE come from the germline V gene. Trimming took 0 bases from V and 2 from J, leaving 11 bases between them. The CDR3 spans 15 residues. The CDR3 nucleotides are TGTGCCAGCAGCTTGGCAGGGGGGCCGCAAGAGACCCAGTACTTC. It yields the protein CASSLAGGPQETQYF. Full variable domain (outside the CDR3, taken from reference TRBV5-6 and TRBJ2-5): DAGVTQSPTHLIKTRGQQVTLRCSPKSGHDTVSWYQQALGQGPQFIFQYYEEEERQRGNFPDRFSGHQFPNYSSELNVNALLLGDSALYLCASSLAGGPQETQYFGPGTRLLVL.

The chain recombines TRBV5-1 with TRBJ1-2, with TRBD1 matching over 12 bases. With V trimmed by 0 bases and J by 4 bases, 4 bases remained unmatched. This CDR3 has 16 amino acids. Germline V gene lookup returns CDR1 SGHRS and CDR2 YFSETQ. The CDR3 reads CASSLAGTGGSYGYTF. The CDR3 DNA follows: TGCGCCAGCAGCTTGGCGGGGACAGGGGGCTCCTATGGCTACACCTTC.

In this sample, this clone turned up a few times. The chain employs TRBV4-3 and TRBJ1-3; possible D gene TRBD1, 5 bases. The germline gives CDR1 LGHNA, CDR2 YSLEER. CDR3 length equals 18 residues. The germline V and J ends were trimmed by 5 bases and 0 bases, with 20 bases remaining between them. This CDR3 reads CASSSPPPGRSSGNTIYF. The CDR3 DNA reads TGCGCCAGCAGCTCACCACCTCCAGGGCGAAGCTCTGGAAACACCATATATTTT.

The V call is TRBV7-8, the J call TRBJ2-1; 8 positions agree with TRBD2. Germline CDR1 and CDR2: SGHVS and FQNEAQ. This CDR3 is built from 13 residues. V trimming: 4 bases; J trimming: 9 bases; junction bases outside the gene matches: 5. The CDR3 nucleotides are TGTGCCAGCAGCTCAGCGGGAGTCGGTGAGCAGTTCTTC. This translates into CASSSAGVGEQFF.

V gene TRBV2 combines with J gene TRBJ1-2; 9 bases line up with TRBD1. CDR1 is SNHLY, CDR2 FYNNEI, per germline. The ends lost 6 bases at V and 4 bases at J; junction bases unmatched: 6. This CDR3 is 14 amino acids long. The CDR3 DNA reads as TGTGCCAGCAGGCCGGGACAGGGCTCCTATGGCTACACCTTC. Encoded protein: CASRPGQGSYGYTF.

The J gene is TRBJ2-7, the V gene TRBV5-1, with D unclear. There are 12 residues in the CDR3. The germline CDR1 and CDR2 sequences are SGHRS and YFSETQ. Trimming pared 0 bases from V and 6 bases from J, leaving 7 bases between. CDR3 sequence reads: CASSLEFGEQYF. The CDR3 DNA follows: TGCGCCAGCAGCTTGGAGTTCGGCGAGCAGTACTTC.

The gene calls are TRBV30 and TRBJ2-5; 14 nucleotides match TRBD2. The V and J ends lost 2 bases and 1 base, in that order; junction bases with no gene match: 3. The germline V gene encodes CDR1 GTSNPN and CDR2 SVGIG (reference sequence). The CDR3 length is 16 residues. In DNA, the CDR3 is TGTGCCTGGAGTACGGGACTAGCGGGAGCCCAAGAGACCCAGTACTTC. Translation gives CAWSTGLAGAQETQYF. Supplemented by reference TRBV30 and TRBJ2-5, the full variable domain reads SQTIHQWPATLVQPVGSPLSLECTVEGTSNPNLYWYRQAAGRGLQLLFYSVGIGQISSEVPQNLSASRPQDRQFILSSKKLLLSDSGFYLCAWSTGLAGAQETQYFGPGTRLLVL.

This chain connects TRBV9 to TRBJ2-1; 10 bases agree with TRBD2. Losses at the gene ends were 4 bases for V and 3 bases for J; bases not matched to a gene: 7. The CDR3 sequence is 16 residues long. Per germline, CDR1 SGDLS and CDR2 YYNGEE. The CDR3 DNA follows: TGTGCCAGCAGCCATAGAGGACTAGCGGACTACAATGAGCAGTTCTTC. The encoded protein is CASSHRGLADYNEQFF. Full variable domain (missing parts from reference TRBV9 and TRBJ2-1): DSGVTQTPKHLITATGQRVTLRCSPRSGDLSVYWYQQSLDQGLQFLIQYYNGEERAKGNILERFSAQQFPDLHSELNLSSLELGDSALYFCASSHRGLADYNEQFFGPGTRLTVL.

The chain joins TRBV28 to TRBJ2-7; 11 bases agree with TRBD2. The V gene's germline CDR1 is MDHEN and CDR2 SYDVKM. The CDR3 is made up of 16 amino acids. After removal of 3 bases from V and 2 bases from J, the junction contained 6 bases not matched to a gene. The DNA of the CDR3 is TGTGCCAGCAGTTTTTTTGGTAGCGGGAGGGCCTACGAGCAGTACTTC. This codes for CASSFFGSGRAYEQYF.

This chain uses TRBV5-6 with TRBJ1-1; 7 nucleotides line up with TRBD1. Per germline, CDR1 SGHDT and CDR2 YYEEEE. CDR3 size: 15 residues. V shed 0 bases and J 0 bases; nucleotides not matched to a gene: 2. The CDR3 loop reads CASSLATGMNTEAFF. The DNA of the CDR3 is TGTGCCAGCAGCTTGGCGACAGGGATGAACACTGAAGCTTTCTTT.

J is TRBJ1-2 and V is TRBV28; D is undetermined. Trimming removed 2 bases from V and 8 bases from J, with 12 bases in between. Per germline, CDR1 MDHEN and CDR2 SYDVKM. The CDR3 length is 13 residues. CDR3 in amino acids: CASSLGPSYGYTF. CDR3 DNA: TGTGCCAGCAGTTTAGGGCCGAGTTACGGCTACACCTTC.

This clone was recorded only once. The chain carries TRBV19 and TRBJ1-2; a weak D match, TRBD1 (6 bases). V lost 6 bases, J lost 6 bases, and 11 bases lay in between. CDR3 size: 12 residues. In germline, CDR1 is LNHDA, CDR2 SQIVND (reference sequence). The CDR3 bases are TGTGCCAGTAGCCCGACAGGTCATGGCTACACCTTC. Its translation: CASSPTGHGYTF. Drawing the rest from reference TRBV19 and TRBJ1-2, the complete variable domain is DGGITQSPKYLFRKEGQNVTLSCEQNLNHDAMYWYRQDPGQGLRLIYYSQIVNDFQKGDIAEGYSVSREKKESFPLTVTSAQKNPTAFYLCASSPTGHGYTFGSGTRLTVV.

The genes are TRBV19 and TRBJ2-1; 13 nucleotides line up with TRBD2. Germline V gene lookup returns CDR1 LNHDA and CDR2 SQIVND (reference sequence). Losses at the gene ends were 3 bases for V and 2 bases for J; bases not matched to a gene: 13. The CDR3 consists of 20 residues. CDR3 loop: CASSIDPPGTSGAAYNEQFF. CDR3 DNA sequence: TGTGCCAGTAGTATCGACCCCCCCGGGACTAGCGGGGCGGCCTACAATGAGCAGTTCTTC.

The rearrangement links TRBV5-5 to TRBJ2-7, with 12 bases that match TRBD2. V lost 0 bases and J lost 9; bases outside the gene matches: 4. The CDR3 is 14 residues long. Germline V gene data show CDR1 as SGHKS and CDR2 as YYEKEE (reference sequence). CDR3 sequence: CASSLASGGAPQYF. For the CDR3, the DNA is TGTGCCAGCAGCTTGGCTAGCGGGGGGGCCCCGCAGTACTTC.

This chain joins TRBV28 and TRBJ2-1; D is perhaps TRBD1 (5 bases). This CDR3 contains 12 residues. Germline V gene sequence: CDR1 MDHEN, CDR2 SYDVKM. Trimming removed 4 bases at V and 5 bases at J, with 6 bases between. The CDR3 sequence is CASSSTDNEQFF. Written as DNA, the CDR3 is TGTGCCAGCAGTTCGACAGACAATGAGCAGTTCTTC.

The CDR3 DNA sequence: TGTGCTAGTGGTTTGGTGCCCACAGGTTTGACCTATGGCTACACCTTC. Translation: CASGLVPTGLTYGYTF. The V gene is TRBV12-5, the J gene TRBJ1-2; D possibly corresponds to TRBD1 (5 bases). CDR1 and CDR2 from the germline V gene are LGHNT and FRNRAP. Between the trimmed V and J ends, which lost 0 bases and 4 bases, there was a span of 15 bases. The length of the CDR3 is 16 residues.

The rearrangement uses TRBV6-1 and TRBJ1-1, with 8 bases that match TRBD1. Germline assignment: CDR1 MNHNS and CDR2 SASEGT. Trimming cost V 3 bases and J 5 bases; bases outside gene matches: 5. This CDR3 comprises 14 residues. In DNA form, the CDR3 reads TGTGCCAGCAGTGAGAGACAGGGGTGGACTGAAGCTTTCTTT. Protein sequence: CASSERQGWTEAFF.

This sequence joins TRBV6-1 and TRBJ2-1; TRBD2 matches at 9 bases. Germline lookup yields CDR1 MNHNS and CDR2 SASEGT. The CDR3 extends over 15 amino acids. V lost 7 bases to trimming and J lost 6 bases; unmatched junction nucleotides: 10. The CDR3 here is CASMRTSAIVNEQFF. The CDR3 region has the DNA TGTGCCAGCATGAGGACTAGCGCAATAGTCAATGAGCAGTTCTTC.

The rearrangement joins TRBV29-1 to TRBJ2-3, with TRBD1 identical over 7 bases. The V and J ends lost 3 bases and 6 bases, in that order; junction bases with no gene match: 6. Per germline, CDR1 SQVTM and CDR2 ANQGSEA. The CDR3 loop spans 13 amino acids. This CDR3 reads CSVETGWGDTQYF. The DNA for the CDR3 is TGCAGCGTTGAGACAGGGTGGGGGGATACGCAGTATTTT.

V usage is TRBV4-2 and J usage is TRBJ1-6; D is unclear. The CDR3 consists of 16 residues. V lost 1 base to trimming and J lost 6 bases, with 13 bases between them. The germline gives CDR1 LGHNA, CDR2 YNFKEQ. Here the CDR3 DNA reads TGTGCCAGCAGCCAAGTTCCCCCCAACGGTAATTCACCCCTCCACTTT. As protein: CASSQVPPNGNSPLHF.

The chain is built from TRBV7-8 and TRBJ2-1; 8 bases match TRBD2. CDR1 SGHVS and CDR2 FQNEAQ come from the germline V gene. This CDR3 has 18 residues. V shed 2 bases, J shed 4 bases, and the junction held 13 bases outside the gene matches. The CDR3 loop is CASSLNPPGVAGYNEQFF. The CDR3 DNA reads TGTGCCAGCAGCTTAAACCCCCCGGGGGTAGCGGGGTACAATGAGCAGTTCTTC. The full variable domain, in which reference TRBV7-8 and TRBJ2-1 provide the parts outside the CDR3, is GAGVSQSPRYKVAKRGQDVALRCDPISGHVSLFWYQQALGQGPEFLTYFQNEAQLDKSGLPSDRFFAERPEGSVSTLKIQRTQQEDSAVYLCASSLNPPGVAGYNEQFFGPGTRLTVL.

The chain has TRBV7-9 and TRBJ1-6, with 7 bases fitting TRBD1. Germline lookup yields CDR1 SEHNR and CDR2 FQNEAQ (reference sequence). V was clipped by 3 bases and J by 4 bases; unmatched bases: 15. The CDR3 has 19 residues. In DNA, the CDR3 is TGTGCCAGCAGCTTTACCGGGACAGTGGTAACCGGTTATAATTCACCCCTCCACTTT. Its protein is CASSFTGTVVTGYNSPLHF.

This clone was seen once. The V gene is TRBV7-7, the J gene TRBJ2-1; 13 nucleotides line up with TRBD2. Germline values: CDR1 SSHAT, CDR2 FNYEAQ (reference sequence). CDR3 length: 19 residues. V shed 6 bases, J shed 3 bases, and the junction held 14 bases outside the gene matches. CDR3 bases: TGTGCCAGCAGTCCCGGACTAGCGGGAGAAGTAGCTCGCTACAATGAGCAGTTCTTC. It is translated as CASSPGLAGEVARYNEQFF.